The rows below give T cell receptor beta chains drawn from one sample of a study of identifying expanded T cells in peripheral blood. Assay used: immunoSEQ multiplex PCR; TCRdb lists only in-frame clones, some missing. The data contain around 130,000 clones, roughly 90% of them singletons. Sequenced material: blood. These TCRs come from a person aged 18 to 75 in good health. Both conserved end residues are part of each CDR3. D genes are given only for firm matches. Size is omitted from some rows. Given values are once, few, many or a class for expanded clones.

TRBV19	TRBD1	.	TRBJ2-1	CARSPGQRAKDEQFF	TGTGCCAGATCTCCGGGACAGAGGGCTAAGGATGAGCAGTTCTTC
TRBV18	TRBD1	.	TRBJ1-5	CASSPDRVQQPQHF	TGTGCCAGCTCACCCGACAGGGTCCAACAGCCCCAGCATTTT
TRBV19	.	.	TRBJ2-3	CASSIGAGSNTDTQYF	TGTGCCAGTAGTATAGGGGCGGGATCCAACACAGATACGCAGTATTTT
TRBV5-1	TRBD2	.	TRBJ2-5	CASSLGASGDFETQYF	TGCGCCAGCAGCTTGGGCGCTAGCGGGGACTTCGAGACCCAGTACTTC
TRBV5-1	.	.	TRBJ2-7	CASSFTAMASSNPLF	TGCGCCAGCAGCTTTACGGCCATGGCCTCATCAAACCCCCTTTTC
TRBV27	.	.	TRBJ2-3	CASSPRRSTDTQYF	TGTGCCAGCAGTCCTCGTAGGAGCACAGATACGCAGTATTTT
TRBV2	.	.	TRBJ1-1	CASRRGGNTEAFF	TGTGCCAGCAGGCGTGGGGGGAACACTGAAGCTTTCTTT
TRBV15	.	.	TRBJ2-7	CATNRDGSTEQYF	TGTGCCACCAACAGGGACGGGTCTACCGAGCAGTACTTC
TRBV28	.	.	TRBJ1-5	CASSLWGGYSNQPQHF	TGTGCCAGCAGTTTATGGGGAGGGTATAGCAATCAGCCCCAGCATTTT
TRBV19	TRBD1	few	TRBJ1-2	CASSTGQRYGYTF	TGTGCCAGTAGTACGGGACAGAGATATGGCTACACCTTC
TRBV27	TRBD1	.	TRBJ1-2	CASSYRMTGRRDYGYTF	TGTGCCAGCAGCTATAGAATGACAGGGAGAAGGGACTATGGCTACACCTTC
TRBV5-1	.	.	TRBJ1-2	CASSGPGGNYGYTF	TGCGCCAGCAGCGGCCCCGGGGGTAACTATGGCTACACCTTC
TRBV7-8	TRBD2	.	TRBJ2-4	CASSFVTSGGFLAKNIQYF	TGTGCCAGCAGCTTCGTGACTAGCGGGGGTTTCTTAGCCAAAAACATTCAGTACTTC
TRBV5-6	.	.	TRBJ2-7	CASSSYYEQYF	TGTGCCAGCAGCTCTTATTACGAGCAGTACTTC
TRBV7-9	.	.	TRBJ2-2	CASSLGTVNTGELFF	TGTGCCAGCAGCTTAGGGACCGTGAACACCGGGGAGCTGTTTTTT
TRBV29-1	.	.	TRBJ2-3	CSVKRGTDTQYF	TGCAGCGTGAAAAGGGGCACAGATACGCAGTATTTT
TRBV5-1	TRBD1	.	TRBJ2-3	CASKPGQNTDTQYF	TGCGCCAGCAAACCGGGACAGAACACAGATACGCAGTATTTT
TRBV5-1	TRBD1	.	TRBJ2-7	CASSLPDRGGYEQYF	TGCGCCAGCAGCCTACCTGACAGGGGCGGCTACGAGCAGTACTTC